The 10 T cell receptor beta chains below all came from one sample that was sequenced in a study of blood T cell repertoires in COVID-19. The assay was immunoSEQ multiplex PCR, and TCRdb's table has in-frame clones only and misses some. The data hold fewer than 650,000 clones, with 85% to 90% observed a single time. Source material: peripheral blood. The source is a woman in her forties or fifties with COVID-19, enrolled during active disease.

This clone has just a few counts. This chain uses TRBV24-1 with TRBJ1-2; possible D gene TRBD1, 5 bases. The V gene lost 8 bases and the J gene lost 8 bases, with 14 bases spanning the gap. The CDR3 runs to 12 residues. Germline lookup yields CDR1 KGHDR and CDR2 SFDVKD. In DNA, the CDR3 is TGTGCCACCAAAACCGGGCAGGGCGGCTACACCTTC. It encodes CATKTGQGGYTF.

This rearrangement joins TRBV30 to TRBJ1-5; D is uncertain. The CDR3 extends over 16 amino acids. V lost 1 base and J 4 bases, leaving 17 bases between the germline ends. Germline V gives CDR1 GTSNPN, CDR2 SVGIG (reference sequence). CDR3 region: CAWSGVGVIGNQPQHF. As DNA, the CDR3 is TGTGCCTGGAGTGGAGTCGGGGTTATAGGGAATCAGCCCCAGCATTTT.

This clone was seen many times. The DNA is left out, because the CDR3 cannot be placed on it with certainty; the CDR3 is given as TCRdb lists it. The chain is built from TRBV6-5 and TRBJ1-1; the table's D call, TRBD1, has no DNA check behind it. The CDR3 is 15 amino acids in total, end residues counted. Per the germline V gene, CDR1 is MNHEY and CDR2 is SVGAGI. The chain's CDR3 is CASSSSTGDITEAFF.

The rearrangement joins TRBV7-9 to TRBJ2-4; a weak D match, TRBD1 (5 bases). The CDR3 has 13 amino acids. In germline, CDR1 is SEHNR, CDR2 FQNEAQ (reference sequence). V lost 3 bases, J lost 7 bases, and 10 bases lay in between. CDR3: CASSFDSRNIQYF. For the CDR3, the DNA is TGTGCCAGCAGCTTCGACAGTCGTAACATTCAGTACTTC.

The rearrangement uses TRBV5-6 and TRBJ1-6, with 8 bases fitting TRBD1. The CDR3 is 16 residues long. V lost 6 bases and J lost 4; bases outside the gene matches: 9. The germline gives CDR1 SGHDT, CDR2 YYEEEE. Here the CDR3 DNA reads TGTGCCAGCAACCATGACAGGGGAGCTTATAATTCACCCCTCCACTTT. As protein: CASNHDRGAYNSPLHF.

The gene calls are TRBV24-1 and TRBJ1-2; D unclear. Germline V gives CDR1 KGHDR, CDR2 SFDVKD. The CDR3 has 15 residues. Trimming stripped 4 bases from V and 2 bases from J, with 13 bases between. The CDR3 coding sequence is TGTGCCACCAGTGAGGCCCGGGATCCAAACTATGGCTACACCTTC. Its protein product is CATSEARDPNYGYTF.

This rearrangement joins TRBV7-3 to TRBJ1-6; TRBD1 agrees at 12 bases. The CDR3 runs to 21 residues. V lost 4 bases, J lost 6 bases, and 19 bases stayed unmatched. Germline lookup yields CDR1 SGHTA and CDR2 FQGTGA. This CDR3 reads CASSYLSYTPGQGARNSPLHF. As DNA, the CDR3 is TGTGCCAGCAGCTACCTTTCCTATACTCCGGGACAGGGGGCGCGTAATTCACCCCTCCACTTT.

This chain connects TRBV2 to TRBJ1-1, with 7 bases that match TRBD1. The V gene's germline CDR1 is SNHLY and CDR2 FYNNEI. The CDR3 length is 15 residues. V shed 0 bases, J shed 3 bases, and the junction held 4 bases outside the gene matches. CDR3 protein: CASSEATGLYTEAFF. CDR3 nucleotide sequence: TGTGCCAGCAGTGAAGCGACAGGGTTATACACTGAAGCTTTCTTT.

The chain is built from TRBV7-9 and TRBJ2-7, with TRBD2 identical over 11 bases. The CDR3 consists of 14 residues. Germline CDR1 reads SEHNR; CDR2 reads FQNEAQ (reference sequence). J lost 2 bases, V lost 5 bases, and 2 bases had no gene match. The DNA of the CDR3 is TGTGCCAGCAGCCCGACTAGCGGGGCCTACGAGCAGTACTTC. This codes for CASSPTSGAYEQYF. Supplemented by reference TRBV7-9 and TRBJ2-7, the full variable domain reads DTGVSQNPRHKITKRGQNVTFRCDPISEHNRLYWYRQTLGQGPEFLTYFQNEAQLEKSRLLSDRFSAERPKGSFSTLEIQRTEQGDSAMYLCASSPTSGAYEQYFGPGTRLTVT.

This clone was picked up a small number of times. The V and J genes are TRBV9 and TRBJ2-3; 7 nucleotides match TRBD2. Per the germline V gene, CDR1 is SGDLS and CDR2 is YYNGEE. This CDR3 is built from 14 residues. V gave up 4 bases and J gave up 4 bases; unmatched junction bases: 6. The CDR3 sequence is CASSPHGGADTQYF. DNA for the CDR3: TGTGCCAGCAGCCCTCATGGGGGGGCAGATACGCAGTATTTT.